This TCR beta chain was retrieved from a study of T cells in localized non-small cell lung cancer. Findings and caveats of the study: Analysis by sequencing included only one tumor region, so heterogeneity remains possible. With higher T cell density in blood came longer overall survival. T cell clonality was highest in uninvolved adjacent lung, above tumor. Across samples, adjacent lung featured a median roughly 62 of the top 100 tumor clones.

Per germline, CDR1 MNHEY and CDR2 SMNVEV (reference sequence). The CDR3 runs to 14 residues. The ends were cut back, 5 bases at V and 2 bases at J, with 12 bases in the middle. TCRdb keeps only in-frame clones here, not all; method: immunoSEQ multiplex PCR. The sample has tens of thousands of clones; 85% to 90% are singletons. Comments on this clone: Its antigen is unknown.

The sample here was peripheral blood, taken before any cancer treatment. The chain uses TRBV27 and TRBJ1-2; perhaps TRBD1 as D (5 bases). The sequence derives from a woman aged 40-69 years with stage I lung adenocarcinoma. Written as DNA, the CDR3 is TGTGCCAGCAGTCCATGGGACGGCAACTATGGCTACACCTTC. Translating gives CASSPWDGNYGYTF.